The 9 T cell receptor beta chains below come from one sample, sequenced in a study of cytomegalovirus exposure and HLA in healthy donors. PCR employed 60 Vbeta and 13 Jbeta primers. Profiled with immunoSEQ multiplex PCR; TCRdb holds only in-frame clones, not every one. The table has nearly 95,000 clones, more than 75% seen once. Sequencing was performed on PBMCs. These receptors all stem from a woman aged 40 to 49 in good health and CMV-seronegative.

The rearrangement uses TRBV30 and TRBJ2-7, with 7 bases aligning to TRBD1. The germline V gene encodes CDR1 GTSNPN and CDR2 SVGIG (reference sequence). This CDR3 is 14 amino acids long. Trimming took 6 bases from V and 2 from J; bases not matched to a gene: 10. Here the CDR3 reads CACPSETGTYEQYF. CDR3 sequence (DNA): TGTGCCTGCCCCTCAGAGACAGGGACCTACGAGCAGTACTTC.

This clone came up a few times. The CDR3 DNA reads as TGTGCCAGCAGCTACCGGGACAGGGCAGACACTGAAGCTTTCTTT. Encoded protein: CASSYRDRADTEAFF. The chain couples TRBV7-9 to TRBJ1-1, with TRBD1 matching over 9 bases. From germline, CDR1 is SEHNR and CDR2 FQNEAQ (reference sequence). Trimming at V came to 4 bases and at J to 3 bases, leaving 6 bases not matched to a gene. The CDR3 has 15 residues.

This chain joins TRBV4-3 and TRBJ1-2; the match to TRBD1 covers 7 bases. The CDR3 totals 15 residues. Germline V gene data show CDR1 as LGHNA and CDR2 as YSLEER. V lost 1 base to trimming and J lost 1 base; unmatched junction nucleotides: 3. CDR3 in amino acids: CASSQGQGGNYGYTF. CDR3 DNA sequence: TGCGCCAGCAGCCAAGGGCAGGGGGGTAACTATGGCTACACCTTC.

The V call is TRBV14, the J call TRBJ1-3; D not resolved. V lost 4 bases and J lost 3, with 16 bases in between. Germline lookup yields CDR1 SGHDN and CDR2 FVKESK. This CDR3 is built from 16 residues. The CDR3 sequence is CASSLGEVRFGNTIYF. CDR3 nucleotide sequence: TGTGCCAGCAGCCTTGGAGAGGTTAGGTTTGGAAACACCATATATTTT.

The chain uses TRBV4-3 and TRBJ1-1, with D possibly TRBD1 on 6 matching bases. Germline V gene sequence: CDR1 LGHNA, CDR2 YSLEER. Trimming cost V 0 bases and J 1 base, with 15 bases left between them. This CDR3 spans 17 amino acids. In nucleotides, the CDR3 is TGCGCCAGCAGCCAAGATTGGGCAGGGGACGGGAACACTGAAGCTTTCTTT. It is translated as CASSQDWAGDGNTEAFF.

This rearrangement joins TRBV4-2 to TRBJ2-7; D remains unclear. CDR1 is LGHNA and CDR2 is YNFKEQ in the germline V gene. V gave up 0 bases and J gave up 4 bases, with 13 bases separating them. The CDR3 is made up of 15 amino acids. The CDR3 nucleotides are TGTGCCAGCAGCCAAGAAGCCTGGAGTAATTACGAGCAGTACTTC. Encoded protein: CASSQEAWSNYEQYF.

CDR3 in DNA: TGCGCCAGCAGCACAACGACTAGCGCGACCAAAAACATTCAGTACTTC. Translation gives CASSTTTSATKNIQYF. The V call is TRBV5-1, the J call TRBJ2-4, with TRBD2 identical over 8 bases. There are 16 residues in the CDR3. Germline V lookup: CDR1 SGHRS, CDR2 YFSETQ. After removal of 4 bases from V and 2 bases from J, the junction contained 8 bases not matched to a gene.

The V and J genes are TRBV6-5 and TRBJ1-3; 9 nucleotides match TRBD1. Germline V CDR1 and CDR2: MNHEY, SVGAGI. This CDR3 is built from 15 residues. The V segment lost 5 bases and the J segment 2 bases; nucleotides outside the gene matches: 4. CDR3 loop: CASSPDRGTGNTIYF. The CDR3 DNA reads as TGTGCCAGCAGTCCGGACAGGGGAACTGGAAACACCATATATTTT.

The J gene is TRBJ1-5, the V gene TRBV7-8, with a tentative D call TRBD1 (6 bases). The V gene's germline CDR1 is SGHVS and CDR2 FQNEAQ. CDR3 length: 17 amino acids. The V gene lost 1 base and the J gene lost 4 bases, with 17 bases spanning the gap. CDR3 nucleotide sequence: TGTGCCAGCAGCTTAGTTGTAGTGGACAGTCTGAATCAGCCCCAGCATTTT. It codes for CASSLVVVDSLNQPQHF.